Described below is a single T cell receptor (beta chain) sequence and its context. Its antigen is not known. Mismatch with germline at one junction end may stem from a read error. The read terminates 3 residues before the CDR3 end, so the remaining end is supplied by the germline J gene. The CDR3 contains 14 residues. Germline CDR1 is SGHTA and CDR2 is FQGTGA. Produced via immunoSEQ multiplex PCR; TCRdb's table is partial and in-frame only. The sample holds about 20,000 clones. This specimen comes from a study of T cells in women clearing cervical HPV infection. Regarding the study as a whole: Cases carried less TRBV6-7 than controls: approximately 0.1% versus 0.16%. CIN3+ cases had significantly higher TCR repertoire richness than controls, but evenness did not differ.

The chain uses TRBV7-3 and TRBJ2-7, with 7 bases fitting TRBD1. This TCR was sampled from a woman between 18 and 69 years old with a cervical HPV16 infection that either progressed to CIN3+ or cleared (not recorded which). The sequencing sample was made of blood buffy coat. The CDR3 reads CVSSQGVSDYEQYF. The CDR3 DNA, read in part, is TGTGTCAGCAGCCAGGGGGTCAGCGACTACGAG.